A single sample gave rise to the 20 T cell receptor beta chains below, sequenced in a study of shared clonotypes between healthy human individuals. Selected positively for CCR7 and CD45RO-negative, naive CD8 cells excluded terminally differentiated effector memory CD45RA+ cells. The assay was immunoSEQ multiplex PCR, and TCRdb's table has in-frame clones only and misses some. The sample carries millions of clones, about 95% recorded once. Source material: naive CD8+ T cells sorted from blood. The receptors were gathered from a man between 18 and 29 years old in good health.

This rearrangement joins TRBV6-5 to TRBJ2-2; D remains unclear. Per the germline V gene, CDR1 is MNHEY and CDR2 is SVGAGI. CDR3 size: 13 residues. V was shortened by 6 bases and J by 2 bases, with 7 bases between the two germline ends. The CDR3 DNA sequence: TGTGCCAGCAGCCGTGGCAACACCGGGGAGCTGTTTTTT. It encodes CASSRGNTGELFF.

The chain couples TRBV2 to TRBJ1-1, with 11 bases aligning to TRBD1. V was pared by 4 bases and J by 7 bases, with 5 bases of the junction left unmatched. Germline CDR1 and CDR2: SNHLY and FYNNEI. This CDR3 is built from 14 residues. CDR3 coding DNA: TGTGCCAGCAGTGGAGGACAGGGGGCTGGTGAAGCTTTCTTT. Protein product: CASSGGQGAGEAFF. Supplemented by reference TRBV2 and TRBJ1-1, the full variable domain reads EPEVTQTPSHQVTQMGQEVILRCVPISNHLYFYWYRQILGQKVEFLVSFYNNEISEKSEIFDDQFSVERPDGSNFTLKIRSTKLEDSAMYFCASSGGQGAGEAFFGQGTRLTVV.

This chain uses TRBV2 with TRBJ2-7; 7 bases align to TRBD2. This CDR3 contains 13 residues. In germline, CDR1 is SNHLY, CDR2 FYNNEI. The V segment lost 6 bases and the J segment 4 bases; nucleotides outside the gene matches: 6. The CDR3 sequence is CASRGGLLYEQYF. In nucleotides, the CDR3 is TGTGCCAGCAGGGGGGGACTACTGTACGAGCAGTACTTC.

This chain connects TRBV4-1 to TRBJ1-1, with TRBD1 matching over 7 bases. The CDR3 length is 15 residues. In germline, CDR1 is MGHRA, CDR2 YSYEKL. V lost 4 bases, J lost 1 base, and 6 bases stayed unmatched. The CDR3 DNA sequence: TGCGCCAGCAGCCTGGAGGGACAGCCGAACACTGAAGCTTTCTTT. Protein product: CASSLEGQPNTEAFF.

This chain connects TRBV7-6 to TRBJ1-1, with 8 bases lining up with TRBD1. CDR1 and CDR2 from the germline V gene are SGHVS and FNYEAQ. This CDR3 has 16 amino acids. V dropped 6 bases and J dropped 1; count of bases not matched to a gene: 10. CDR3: CASSLTPGQANTEAFF. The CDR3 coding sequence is TGTGCCAGCAGTCTCACCCCGGGACAGGCGAACACTGAAGCTTTCTTT. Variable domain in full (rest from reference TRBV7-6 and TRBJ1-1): GAGVSQSPRYKVTKRGQDVALRCDPISGHVSLYWYRQALGQGPEFLTYFNYEAQQDKSGLPNDRFSAERPEGSISTLTIQRTEQRDSAMYRCASSLTPGQANTEAFFGQGTRLTVV.

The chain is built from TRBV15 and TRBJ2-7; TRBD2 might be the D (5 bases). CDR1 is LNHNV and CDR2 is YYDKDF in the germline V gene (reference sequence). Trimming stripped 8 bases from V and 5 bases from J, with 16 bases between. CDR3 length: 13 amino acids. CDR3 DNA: TGTGCCACCTCTCCGCGAGAGGGCCACGAGCAGTACTTC. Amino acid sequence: CATSPREGHEQYF.

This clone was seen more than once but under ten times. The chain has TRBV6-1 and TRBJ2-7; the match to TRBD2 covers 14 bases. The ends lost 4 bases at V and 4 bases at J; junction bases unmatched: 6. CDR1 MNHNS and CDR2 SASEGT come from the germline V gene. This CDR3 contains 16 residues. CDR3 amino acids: CASSAGTSGGQYEQYF. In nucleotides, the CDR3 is TGTGCCAGCAGTGCCGGGACTAGCGGGGGCCAATACGAGCAGTACTTC.

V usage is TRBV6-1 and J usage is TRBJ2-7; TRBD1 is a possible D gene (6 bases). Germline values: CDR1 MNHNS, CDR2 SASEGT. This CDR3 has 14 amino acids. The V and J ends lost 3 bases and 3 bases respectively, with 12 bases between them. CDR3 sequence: CASSDVWGLYEQYF. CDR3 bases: TGTGCCAGCAGTGATGTGTGGGGGCTCTACGAGCAGTACTTC.

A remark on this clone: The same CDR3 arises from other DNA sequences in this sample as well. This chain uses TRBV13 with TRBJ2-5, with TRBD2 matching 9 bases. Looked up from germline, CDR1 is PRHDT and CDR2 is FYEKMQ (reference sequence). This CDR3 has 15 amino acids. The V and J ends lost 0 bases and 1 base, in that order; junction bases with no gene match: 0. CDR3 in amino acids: CASSLGTSGQETQYF. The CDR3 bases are TGTGCCAGCAGCTTAGGGACTAGCGGCCAAGAGACCCAGTACTTC.

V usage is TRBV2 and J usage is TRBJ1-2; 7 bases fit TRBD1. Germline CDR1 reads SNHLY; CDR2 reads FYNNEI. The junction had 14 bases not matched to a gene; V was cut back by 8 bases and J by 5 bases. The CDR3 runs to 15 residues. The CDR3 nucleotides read TGTGCCAGCGGGGATTCAGGGGGTCATGGATATGGCTACACCTTC. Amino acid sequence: CASGDSGGHGYGYTF.

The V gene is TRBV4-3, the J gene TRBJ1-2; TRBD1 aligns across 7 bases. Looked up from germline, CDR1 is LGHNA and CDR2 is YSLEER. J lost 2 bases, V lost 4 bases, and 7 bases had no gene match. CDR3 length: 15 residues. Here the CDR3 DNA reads TGCGCCAGCAGCCGAGACCTGACAGGGAACTATGGCTACACCTTC. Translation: CASSRDLTGNYGYTF.

The DNA for the CDR3 is TGTGCCAGCAGCCCGGCCGACTCTGGAAACACCATATATTTT. It encodes CASSPADSGNTIYF. This rearrangement joins TRBV9 to TRBJ1-3; D remains ambiguous. CDR1 SGDLS and CDR2 YYNGEE come from the germline V gene. The CDR3 sequence is 14 residues long. V was clipped by 4 bases and J by 0 bases, with 8 bases between them.

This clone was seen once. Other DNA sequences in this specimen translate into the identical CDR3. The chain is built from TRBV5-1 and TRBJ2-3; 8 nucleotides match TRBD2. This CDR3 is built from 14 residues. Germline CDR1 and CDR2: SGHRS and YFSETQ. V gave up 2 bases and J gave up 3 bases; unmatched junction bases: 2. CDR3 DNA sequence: TGCGCCAGCAGCTTCGGGACTAGTACAGATACGCAGTATTTT. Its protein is CASSFGTSTDTQYF.

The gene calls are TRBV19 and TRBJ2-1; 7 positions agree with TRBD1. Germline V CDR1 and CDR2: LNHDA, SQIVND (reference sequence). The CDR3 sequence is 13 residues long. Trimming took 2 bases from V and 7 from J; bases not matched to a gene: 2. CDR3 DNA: TGTGCCAGTAGTATAACGACAGGGAATGAGCAGTTCTTC. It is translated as CASSITTGNEQFF.

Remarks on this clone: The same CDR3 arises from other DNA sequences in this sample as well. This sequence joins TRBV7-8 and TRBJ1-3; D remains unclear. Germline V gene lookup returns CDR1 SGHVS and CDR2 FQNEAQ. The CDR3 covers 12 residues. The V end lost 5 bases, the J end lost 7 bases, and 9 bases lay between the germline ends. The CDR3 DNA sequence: TGTGCCAGCAGCCTAGTGAGGAACACCATATATTTT. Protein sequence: CASSLVRNTIYF.

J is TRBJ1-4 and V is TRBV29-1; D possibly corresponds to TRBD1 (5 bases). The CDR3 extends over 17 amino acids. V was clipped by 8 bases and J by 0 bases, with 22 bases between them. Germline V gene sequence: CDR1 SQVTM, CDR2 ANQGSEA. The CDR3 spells CSLRTWPWLATNEKLFF. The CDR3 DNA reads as TGCAGCCTACGGACATGGCCTTGGCTTGCAACTAATGAAAAACTGTTTTTT.

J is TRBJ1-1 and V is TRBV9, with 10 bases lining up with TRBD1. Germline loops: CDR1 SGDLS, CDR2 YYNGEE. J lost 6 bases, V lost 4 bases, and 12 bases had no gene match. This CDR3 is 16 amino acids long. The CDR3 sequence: CASSPVGTGASAEAFF. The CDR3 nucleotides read TGTGCCAGCAGCCCCGTGGGGACAGGGGCTAGCGCTGAAGCTTTCTTT.

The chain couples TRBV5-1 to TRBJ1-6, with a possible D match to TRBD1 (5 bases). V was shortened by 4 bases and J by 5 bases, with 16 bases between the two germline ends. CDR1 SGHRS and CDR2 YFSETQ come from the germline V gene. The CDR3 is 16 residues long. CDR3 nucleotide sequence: TGCGCCAGCAGCCCCCCCGGGGGATCGGATAATTCACCCCTCCACTTT. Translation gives CASSPPGGSDNSPLHF. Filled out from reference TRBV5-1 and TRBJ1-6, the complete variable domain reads KAGVTQTPRYLIKTRGQQVTLSCSPISGHRSVSWYQQTPGQGLQFLFEYFSETQRNKGNFPGRFSGRQFSNSRSEMNVSTLELGDSALYLCASSPPGGSDNSPLHFGNGTRLTVT.

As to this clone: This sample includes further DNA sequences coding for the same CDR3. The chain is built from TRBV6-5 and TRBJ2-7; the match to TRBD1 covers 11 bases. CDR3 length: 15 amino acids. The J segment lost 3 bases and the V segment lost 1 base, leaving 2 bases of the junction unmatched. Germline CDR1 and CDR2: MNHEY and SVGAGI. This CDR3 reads CASSYLGQGVYEQYF. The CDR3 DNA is TGTGCCAGCAGTTACTTGGGACAGGGGGTCTACGAGCAGTACTTC.

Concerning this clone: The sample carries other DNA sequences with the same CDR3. The CDR3 bases are TGTGCCAGCAGTCTACAAAATCAAGAGACCCAGTACTTC. Its protein product is CASSLQNQETQYF. This chain uses TRBV28 with TRBJ2-5; the D is unclear. The CDR3 totals 13 residues. Per germline, CDR1 MDHEN and CDR2 SYDVKM. Trimming cost V 5 bases and J 2 bases, with 9 bases left between them.